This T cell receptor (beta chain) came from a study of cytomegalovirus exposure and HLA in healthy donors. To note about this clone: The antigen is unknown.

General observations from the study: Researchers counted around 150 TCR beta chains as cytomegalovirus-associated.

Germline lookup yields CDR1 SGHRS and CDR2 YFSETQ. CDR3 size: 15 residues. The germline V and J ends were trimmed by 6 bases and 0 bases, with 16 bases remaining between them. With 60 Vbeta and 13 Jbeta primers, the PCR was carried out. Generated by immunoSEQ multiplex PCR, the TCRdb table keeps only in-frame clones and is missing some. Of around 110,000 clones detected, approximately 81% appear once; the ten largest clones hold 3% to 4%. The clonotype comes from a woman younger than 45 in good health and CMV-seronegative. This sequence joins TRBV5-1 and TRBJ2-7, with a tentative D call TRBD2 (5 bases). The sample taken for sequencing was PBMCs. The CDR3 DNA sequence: TGCGCCAGCACCGTGAGCGGATGGGCCTCCTACGAGCAGTACTTC. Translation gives CASTVSGWASYEQYF.